What follows are 15 T cell receptor beta chains derived from one specimen sequenced in a study of blood T cells in healthy people across ages. PCR was performed a second time for about 7 to 11 cycles using a sample-barcoded 5' primer and a J-beta primer mix. TCRdb itself ran the 5' RACE reads through MiXCR, one entry per CDR3 protein. The table records around 1,000,000 distinct CDR3 sequences, around two fifths of them present only once. Sequencing was carried out using blood. The receptors stem from a man aged 18 to 29 in good health.

Worth noting for this clonotype: The germline gene is not matched at one end of the junction; a read error may be the cause. This chain joins TRBV20-1 and TRBJ1-2; D remains ambiguous. This CDR3 has 14 residues. In germline, CDR1 is DFQATT, CDR2 SNEGSKA (reference sequence). The CDR3 reads CSTRGPEQVYGYTF. The DNA of the CDR3 is TGCAGTACTAGAGGTCCGGAGCAGGTCTATGGCTACACCTTC.

The rearrangement joins TRBV20-1 to TRBJ1-1; D unclear. The CDR3 sequence is 14 residues long. V was trimmed by 3 bases and J by 1 base, leaving 12 bases between them. Looked up from germline, CDR1 is DFQATT and CDR2 is SNEGSKA (reference sequence). The CDR3 protein is CSASRRAGNTEAFF. CDR3 DNA: TGCAGTGCTAGTCGGAGGGCCGGGAACACTGAAGCTTTCTTT.

This clonotype has more than one count but fewer than ten. This chain joins TRBV7-9 and TRBJ2-3, with 8 positions matching TRBD1. Germline CDR1 SEHNR, CDR2 FQNEAQ (reference sequence). V shed 4 bases, J shed 5 bases, and the junction held 5 bases outside the gene matches. The CDR3 contains 14 residues. CDR3 nucleotide sequence: TGTGCCAGCAGCTCGGACAGGGTAGGAGATACGCAGTATTTT. The encoded protein is CASSSDRVGDTQYF.

The gene calls are TRBV29-1 and TRBJ1-2, with a weak D call TRBD1 (5 bases). Germline CDR1 is SQVTM and CDR2 is ANQGSEA. The CDR3 contains 13 residues. V dropped 0 bases and J dropped 6 bases, with 11 bases sitting between them. In DNA form, the CDR3 reads TGCAGCGTTGAAGAAGGACATGGGGATGGCTACACCTTC. It yields the protein CSVEEGHGDGYTF. Together with reference TRBV29-1 and TRBJ1-2, the CDR3 gives the full variable domain: SAVISQKPSRDICQRGTSLTIQCQVDSQVTMMFWYRQQPGQSLTLIATANQGSEATYESGFVIDKFPISRPNLTFSTLTVSNMSPEDSSIYLCSVEEGHGDGYTFGSGTRLTVV.

The rearrangement joins TRBV29-1 to TRBJ2-3; TRBD1 is a possible D gene (6 bases). The V end lost 7 bases, the J end lost 1 base, and 15 bases lay between the germline ends. The CDR3 runs to 14 residues. The germline gives CDR1 SQVTM, CDR2 ANQGSEA. The DNA of the CDR3 is TGCAGCGCCGTACTCAGGGGACGCACAGATACGCAGTATTTT. Protein: CSAVLRGRTDTQYF.

The chain links TRBV28 to TRBJ2-7; weak D call: TRBD1 (5 bases). The V gene lost 6 bases and the J gene lost 4 bases, with 13 bases spanning the gap. The CDR3 runs to 13 residues. The germline V gene encodes CDR1 MDHEN and CDR2 SYDVKM. The CDR3 nucleotides are TGTGCCAGCAGCCCCCCAGACAGATACGAGCAGTACTTC. Amino acids: CASSPPDRYEQYF.

V gene TRBV12-3 or TRBV12-4 combines with J gene TRBJ2-3; tentatively, D is TRBD2 (5 bases). The CDR3 extends over 12 amino acids. Trimming left V 7 bases short and J 6 bases short, with 11 bases between. The CDR3 DNA reads as TGTGCCAGCACCAATTCGGGGGATACGCAGTATTTT. Amino acid sequence: CASTNSGDTQYF.

This clonotype came up a few times. The V gene is TRBV3-1, the J gene TRBJ2-2; 8 nucleotides align to TRBD1. The CDR3 loop spans 16 amino acids. The germline CDR1 and CDR2 sequences are LGHDT and YNNKEL (reference sequence). With V trimmed by 2 bases and J by 6 bases, 8 bases remained unmatched. The CDR3: CASSQNLQGAAGELFF. CDR3 bases: TGTGCCAGCAGCCAAAATCTCCAGGGGGCCGCCGGGGAGCTGTTTTTT. Supplemented by reference TRBV3-1 and TRBJ2-2, the full variable domain reads DTAVSQTPKYLVTQMGNDKSIKCEQNLGHDTMYWYKQDSKKFLKIMFSYNNKELIINETVPNRFSPKSPDKAHLNLHINSLELGDSAVYFCASSQNLQGAAGELFFGEGSRLTVL.

This clonotype was observed a handful of times. CDR3 protein: CASSPDRVEKLFF. The CDR3 DNA reads TGTGCCAGCAGCCCGGACAGGGTTGAAAAACTGTTTTTT. This sequence joins TRBV12-3 or TRBV12-4 and TRBJ1-4, with 8 bases that match TRBD1. The CDR3 contains 13 residues. The trim removed 6 bases at V and 7 bases at J, leaving 4 bases unmatched.

As regards this clonotype: Just one base apart from a much larger clone, this may be a read error. This rearrangement joins TRBV20-1 to TRBJ2-7; D gene uncertain. The length of the CDR3 is 13 residues. Germline lookup yields CDR1 DFQATT and CDR2 SNEGSKA (reference sequence). CDR3 sequence: CSARDVGSDEQYF. CDR3 DNA sequence: TGCAGTGCTAGGGACGTAGGCTCCGACGAGCAGTACTTC.

The V gene is TRBV6-2 or TRBV6-3, the J gene TRBJ1-6; no definite D call. The V end lost 7 bases, the J end lost 5 bases, and 3 bases lay between the germline ends. The CDR3 is 11 residues long. CDR1 and CDR2 (germline): MNHEY, SVGEGT. The CDR3, as DNA: TGTGCCAGCACCAATAATTCACCCCTCCACTTT. It is translated as CASTNNSPLHF.

The V call is TRBV20-1, the J call TRBJ1-1; D may be TRBD1 (5 bases). Germline-derived CDR1 and CDR2 are DFQATT and SNEGSKA (reference sequence). The CDR3 covers 12 residues. The V end was cut by 6 bases, the J end by 6 bases, with 14 bases between. The chain's CDR3 is CSAAGGAPEAFF. The DNA of the CDR3 is TGCAGTGCGGCAGGTGGGGCCCCTGAAGCTTTCTTT.

This clonotype showed up just a few times. V and J are TRBV7-2 and TRBJ1-1; tentatively, D is TRBD1 (6 bases). There are 16 residues in the CDR3. Germline CDR1 SGHTA, CDR2 FQGNSA. With 0 bases removed from V and 1 base from J, the gap between germline ends came to 12 bases. In DNA, the CDR3 is TGTGCCAGCAGCTTAGCCTCCAGGGGCGGGAACACTGAAGCTTTCTTT. It yields the protein CASSLASRGGNTEAFF.

The chain uses TRBV28 and TRBJ1-2; D unclear. This CDR3 comprises 12 residues. Germline lookup yields CDR1 MDHEN and CDR2 SYDVKM. With 6 bases removed from V and 8 bases from J, the gap between germline ends came to 13 bases. CDR3 DNA sequence: TGTGCCAGCAGGTTGCCGGGCCCCGGCTACACCTTC. Residues: CASRLPGPGYTF.

This clonotype was counted between two and nine times. V usage is TRBV10-3 and J usage is TRBJ2-2; D uncertain. CDR1 ENHRY and CDR2 SYGVKD come from the germline V gene. Trimming pared 7 bases from V and 2 bases from J, leaving 11 bases between. This CDR3 has 14 amino acids. The DNA of the CDR3 is TGTGCCATCAATGCAGGCAGTAACACCGGGGAGCTGTTTTTT. Its protein is CAINAGSNTGELFF.